This T cell receptor (beta chain) came from a study of PD-1 blockade in mismatch repair-deficient tumors. Data came from immunoSEQ multiplex PCR; TCRdb stores just in-frame clones and leaves some out. The sample yields roughly 130,000 clones, 88% seen once. V was clipped by 3 bases and J by 1 base, with 6 bases between them. The CDR3 length is 13 residues. CDR1 is MDHEN, CDR2 SYDVKM, per germline. V gene TRBV28 combines with J gene TRBJ1-1; D is undetermined. The source of this sequence is an adult with mismatch repair-deficient cancer. Here the sequenced sample was peripheral blood, taken just over 70 weeks after starting pembrolizumab. CDR3 sequence: CASSFFKNTEAFF. Here the CDR3 DNA reads TGTGCCAGCAGTTTCTTTAAGAACACTGAAGCTTTCTTT. Full variable domain (remainder filled in from reference TRBV28 and TRBJ1-1): DVKVTQSSRYLVKRTGEKVFLECVQDMDHENMFWYRQDPGLGLRLIYFSYDVKMKEKGDIPEGYSVSREKKERFSLILESASTNQTSMYLCASSFFKNTEAFFGQGTRLTVV.